Following are 3 T cell receptor beta chains from one sample sequenced in a study of spatial heterogeneity in lung cancer. TCRdb used MiXCR to reprocess the 5' RACE reads, holding one entry per CDR3 protein. Seen here are under 75,000 distinct CDR3 sequences, about 8% observed once, and the top ten hold less than 15%. The time point: sample taken at primary tumor resection. Unsorted samples of tumor, nontumor lung or frozen PBMC had their whole RNA sequenced. This sample comprised PBMCs, obtained at surgery. Every receptor here comes from a female donor with early-stage non-small cell lung cancer.

This sequence joins TRBV10-3 and TRBJ1-3; D remains ambiguous. With 6 bases removed from V and 2 bases from J, the gap between germline ends came to 17 bases. The germline gives CDR1 ENHRY, CDR2 SYGVKD. This CDR3 comprises 16 residues. CDR3 sequence (DNA): TGTGCCATCAGCTTAGACGGGGAGGGTACTGGAAACACCATATATTTT. This sequence encodes CAISLDGEGTGNTIYF.

This clonotype showed up many times. The J gene is TRBJ1-5, the V gene TRBV19; D remains unclear. V lost 0 bases and J 3 bases, leaving 12 bases between the germline ends. Germline values: CDR1 LNHDA, CDR2 SQIVND (reference sequence). The CDR3 is 16 residues long. DNA for the CDR3: TGTGCCAGTAGTATAGAACAGACCTTTTTCAATCAGCCCCAGCATTTT. This sequence encodes CASSIEQTFFNQPQHF. The full variable domain, completed using reference TRBV19 and TRBJ1-5, is DGGITQSPKYLFRKEGQNVTLSCEQNLNHDAMYWYRQDPGQGLRLIYYSQIVNDFQKGDIAEGYSVSREKKESFPLTVTSAQKNPTAFYLCASSIEQTFFNQPQHFGDGTRLSIL.

In this sample, this clonotype turned up many times. The genes are TRBV9 and TRBJ2-1; D is unresolved. Germline V gene sequence: CDR1 SGDLS, CDR2 YYNGEE. The V and J ends lost 1 base and 7 bases respectively, with 12 bases between them. The CDR3 length is 14 residues. Here the CDR3 reads CASSVLMEDNEQFF. CDR3 DNA sequence: TGTGCCAGCAGCGTATTGATGGAAGATAATGAGCAGTTCTTC.